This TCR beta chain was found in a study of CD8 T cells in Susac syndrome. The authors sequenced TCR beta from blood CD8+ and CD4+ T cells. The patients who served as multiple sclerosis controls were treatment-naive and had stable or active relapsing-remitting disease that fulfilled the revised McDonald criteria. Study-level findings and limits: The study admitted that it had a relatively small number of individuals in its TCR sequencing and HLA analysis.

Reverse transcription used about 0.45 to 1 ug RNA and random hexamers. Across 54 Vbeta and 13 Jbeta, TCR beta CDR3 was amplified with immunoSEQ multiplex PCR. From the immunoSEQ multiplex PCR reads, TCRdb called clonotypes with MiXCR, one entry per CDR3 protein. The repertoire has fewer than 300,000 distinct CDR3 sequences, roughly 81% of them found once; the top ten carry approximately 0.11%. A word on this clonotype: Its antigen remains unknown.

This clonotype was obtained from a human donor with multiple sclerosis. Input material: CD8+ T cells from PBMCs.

CDR3 amino acids: CASSLRAYSGREAYEQYF. CDR3 DNA: TGTGCCAGCAGCTTACGGGCCTATAGCGGGAGGGAGGCCTACGAGCAGTACTTC. V usage is TRBV7-9 and J usage is TRBJ2-7; 11 nucleotides align to TRBD2. Germline CDR1 SEHNR, CDR2 FQNEAQ (reference sequence). There are 18 residues in the CDR3. The junction had 11 bases not matched to a gene; V was cut back by 2 bases and J by 2 bases.